This T cell receptor beta chain was profiled in a study of response to subunit inactivated influenza vaccine. The study, taken as a whole, reports: The authors offered the suggestion that each seasonal influenza vaccination recruits few new T cells.

Germline CDR1 and CDR2: ENHRY and SYGVKD. This CDR3 region has 14 residues. Trimming took 4 bases from V and 2 from J, leaving 11 bases between them. This clonotype has a count of ten or more. Its antigen is undetermined. TCRdb redid the calling of the RT-PCR reads with MiXCR, one entry per CDR3 protein. Of about 830,000 distinct CDR3 sequences in the sample, 15% to 20% were seen once. Sequences were derived from PBMCs from blood, sampled around 5 days after vaccination. The TCR comes from a man aged 50 to 59 who received an inactivated influenza vaccine. V and J are TRBV10-3 and TRBJ1-1, with TRBD1 as a possible D gene (5 bases). The CDR3 DNA follows: TGTGCCATCAGTGGCCCGACAGATAACACTGAAGCTTTCTTT. It specifies CAISGPTDNTEAFF.